This T cell receptor (beta chain) stems from a study of blood T cell repertoires in COVID-19. About the research overall: Donors in the United States, Italy and Spain gave samples during acute or convalescent COVID-19. The analysed material was cDNA or gDNA that came from T cells, B-cell-depleted T cells, or PBMCs.

Original processing notes: Amplification of reference gene primers was used by the study to estimate nucleated cell counts. Libraries were prepared by immunoSEQ multiplex PCR; TCRdb keeps only in-frame clonotypes and omits some of them. V and J calls and clone size follow that table, whereas D and trimming were derived from the DNA. The sample records 200,000 to 250,000 clones, roughly 86% being singletons. Germline CDR1 and CDR2: MDHEN and SYDVKM. V gave up 7 bases and J gave up 2 bases, with 10 bases separating them. The CDR3 is 13 residues long. This clone turned up a few times. The source of this sequence is a woman in her forties or fifties with COVID-19, enrolled during active disease. Sequenced input: peripheral blood. The V and J genes are TRBV28 and TRBJ2-3; a possible D gene is TRBD1 (6 bases). The CDR3, as DNA: TGTGCCAGCAATTTGGGGGCCACAGATACGCAGTATTTT. Translation: CASNLGATDTQYF.